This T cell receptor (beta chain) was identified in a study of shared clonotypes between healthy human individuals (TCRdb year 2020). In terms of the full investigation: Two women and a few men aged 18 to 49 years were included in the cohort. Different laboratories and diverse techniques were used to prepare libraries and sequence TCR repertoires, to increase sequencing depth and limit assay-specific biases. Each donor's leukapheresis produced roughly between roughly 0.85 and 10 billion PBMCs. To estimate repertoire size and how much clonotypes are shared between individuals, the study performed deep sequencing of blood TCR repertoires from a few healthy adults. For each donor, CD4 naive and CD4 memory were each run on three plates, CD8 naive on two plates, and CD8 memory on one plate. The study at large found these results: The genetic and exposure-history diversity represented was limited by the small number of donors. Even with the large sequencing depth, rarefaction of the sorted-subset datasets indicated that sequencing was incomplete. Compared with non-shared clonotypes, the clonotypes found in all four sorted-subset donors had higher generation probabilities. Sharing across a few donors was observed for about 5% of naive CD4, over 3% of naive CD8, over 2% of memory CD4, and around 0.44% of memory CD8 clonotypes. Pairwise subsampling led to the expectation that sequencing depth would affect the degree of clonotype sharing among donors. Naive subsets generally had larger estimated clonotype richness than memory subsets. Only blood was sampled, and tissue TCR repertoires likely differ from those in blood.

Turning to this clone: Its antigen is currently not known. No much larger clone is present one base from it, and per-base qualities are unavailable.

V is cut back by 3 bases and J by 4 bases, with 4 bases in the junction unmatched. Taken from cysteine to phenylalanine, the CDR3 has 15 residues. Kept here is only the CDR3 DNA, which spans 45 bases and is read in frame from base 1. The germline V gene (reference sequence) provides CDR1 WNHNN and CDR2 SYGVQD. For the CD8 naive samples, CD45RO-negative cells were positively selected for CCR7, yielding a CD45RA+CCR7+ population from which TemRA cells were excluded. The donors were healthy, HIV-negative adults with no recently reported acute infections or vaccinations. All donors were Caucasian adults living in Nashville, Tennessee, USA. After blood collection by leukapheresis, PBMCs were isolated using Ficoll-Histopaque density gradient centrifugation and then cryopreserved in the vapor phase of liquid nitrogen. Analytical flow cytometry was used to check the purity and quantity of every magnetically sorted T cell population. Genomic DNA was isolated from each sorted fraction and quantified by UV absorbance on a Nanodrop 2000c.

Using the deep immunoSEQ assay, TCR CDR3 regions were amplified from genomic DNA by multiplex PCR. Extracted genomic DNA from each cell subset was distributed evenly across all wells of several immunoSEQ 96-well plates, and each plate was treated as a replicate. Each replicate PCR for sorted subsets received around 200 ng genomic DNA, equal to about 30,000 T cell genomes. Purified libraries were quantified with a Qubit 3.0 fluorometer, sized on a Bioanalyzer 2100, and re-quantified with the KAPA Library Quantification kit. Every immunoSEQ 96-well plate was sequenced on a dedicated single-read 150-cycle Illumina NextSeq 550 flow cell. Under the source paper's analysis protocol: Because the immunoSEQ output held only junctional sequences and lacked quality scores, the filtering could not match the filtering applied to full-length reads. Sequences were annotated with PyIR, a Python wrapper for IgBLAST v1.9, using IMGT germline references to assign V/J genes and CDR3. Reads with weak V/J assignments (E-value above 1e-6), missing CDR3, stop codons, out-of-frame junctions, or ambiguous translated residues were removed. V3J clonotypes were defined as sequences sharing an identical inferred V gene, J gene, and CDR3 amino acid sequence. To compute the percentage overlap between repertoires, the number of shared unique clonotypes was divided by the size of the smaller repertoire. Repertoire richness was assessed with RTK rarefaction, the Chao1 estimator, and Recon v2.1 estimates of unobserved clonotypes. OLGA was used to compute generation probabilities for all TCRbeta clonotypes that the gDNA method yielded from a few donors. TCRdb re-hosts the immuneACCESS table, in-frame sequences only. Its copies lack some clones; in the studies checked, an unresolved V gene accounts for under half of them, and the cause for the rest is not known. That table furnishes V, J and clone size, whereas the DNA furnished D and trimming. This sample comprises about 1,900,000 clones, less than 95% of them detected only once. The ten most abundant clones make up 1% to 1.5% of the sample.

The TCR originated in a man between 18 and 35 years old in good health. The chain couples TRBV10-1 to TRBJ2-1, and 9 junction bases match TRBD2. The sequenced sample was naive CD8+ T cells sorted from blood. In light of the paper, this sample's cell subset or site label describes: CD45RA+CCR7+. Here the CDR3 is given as CASSDLAGTYNEQFF. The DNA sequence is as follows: TGCGCCAGCAGTGACCTAGCGGGAACATACAATGAGCAGTTCTTC.